This is a list of T cell receptor beta chains from one sample in a study of cytomegalovirus exposure and HLA in healthy donors. Assay: immunoSEQ multiplex PCR; the TCRdb copy retains only in-frame clones and omits some. The ten top clones account for 3.6%, within a sample of roughly 60,000 clones. Input material: PBMCs. These receptors originate from a woman between 18 and 30 years old in good health and CMV-seronegative. Both conserved end residues are part of each CDR3. D genes are given only for firm matches. Not every row has a clone size; where given, it reads once, few, many or a size class.

d_gene	abundance	j_gene	v_gene	CDR3nt	CDR3aa
-	-	TRBJ2-7	TRBV30	TGTGCCTGGAGTGAGGACAGCTCCTACGAGCAGTACTTC	CAWSEDSSYEQYF
TRBD2	-	TRBJ2-2	TRBV18	TGTGCCAGCGCACGCGGACTAGCGGGGAACACCGGGGAGCTGTTTTTT	CASARGLAGNTGELFF
-	-	TRBJ1-1	TRBV14	TGTGCCAGCAACGCCGGTCCGGGGGAAACTGAAGCTTTCTTT	CASNAGPGETEAFF
-	-	TRBJ2-1	TRBV25-1	TGTGCCAGCAGTGAATATGGGGTAGCGGACAATGAGCAGTTCTTC	CASSEYGVADNEQFF
-	-	TRBJ1-1	TRBV9	TGTGCCAGCAGCCCAGCCTGGGGCGGGGGCCCAACAGCTTTCTTT	CASSPAWGGGPTAFF
TRBD2	-	TRBJ2-1	TRBV13	TGTGCCAGCAGCTCGGGTACTAGCGCGTCCTACAATGAGCAGTTCTTC	CASSSGTSASYNEQFF
-	-	TRBJ1-1	TRBV9	TGTGCCAGCAGCGTAATACAGAGCCCCAGCGCTTTCTTT	CASSVIQSPSAFF
-	-	TRBJ2-6	TRBV28	TGTGCCAGCAGGACAGGCTCTGGGGCCAACGTCCTGACTTTC	CASRTGSGANVLTF
TRBD1	-	TRBJ1-1	TRBV25-1	TGTGCCAGCAGTGAAACGGGACAGGGGCGCACTGAAGCTTTCTTT	CASSETGQGRTEAFF
TRBD1	-	TRBJ1-6	TRBV4-2	TGTGCCAGCAGCCAGAAAAAAGTTGGGACAGCCGATTCACCCCTCCACTTT	CASSQKKVGTADSPLHF
-	medium-sized	TRBJ2-1	TRBV19	TGTGCCAGTAGTATTCAGACACCCTACAATGAGCAGTTCTTC	CASSIQTPYNEQFF
-	-	TRBJ2-1	TRBV4-1	TGCGCCAGCAGCCAATTGCCCCCGACAGTAAGCTCCGACAATGAGCAGTTCTTC	CASSQLPPTVSSDNEQFF
TRBD1	-	TRBJ1-1	TRBV15	TGTGCCACCAGCAGAGAACGGACAGGGTCATCTGAAGCTTTCTTT	CATSRERTGSSEAFF
-	-	TRBJ2-1	TRBV5-1	TGCGCCAGCAGCTTGAGCCCTAACAATGAGCAGTTCTTC	CASSLSPNNEQFF
TRBD1	-	TRBJ2-1	TRBV4-2	TGTGCCAGCAGCCACCGACAGGGAACAGGGTATGAGCAGTTCTTC	CASSHRQGTGYEQFF
-	-	TRBJ2-7	TRBV4-1	TGCGCCAGCAGCCAAGAAGAGAGCGGGGCAGGGGCTTTGTACTACGAGCAGTACTTC	CASSQEESGAGALYYEQYF
-	-	TRBJ1-2	TRBV19	TGTGCCAGTAGTCCAGGTGGCACCTATGGCTACACCTTC	CASSPGGTYGYTF
TRBD1	-	TRBJ2-5	TRBV6-1	TGTGCCAGCAGTCCAAAGGACAGGCGAACGGAGACCCAGTACTTC	CASSPKDRRTETQYF
-	-	TRBJ2-5	TRBV25-1	TGTGCCAGCAGTGAAAGCTCGGTTACAGGGACGGAGCAAGAGACCCAGTACTTC	CASSESSVTGTEQETQYF
-	-	TRBJ1-5	TRBV6-5	TGTGCCAGCAGACAGGGTCATCAGCCCCAGCATTTT	CASRQGHQPQHF
-	-	TRBJ1-1	TRBV27	TGTGCCAGCAATCACGGAGGGGGGGACACTGAAGCTTTCTTT	CASNHGGGDTEAFF
-	-	TRBJ2-7	TRBV25-1	TGTGCCAGCACCCCGGTTGGTTCCTACGAGCAGTACTTC	CASTPVGSYEQYF
TRBD1	-	TRBJ2-1	TRBV7-7	TGTGCTAGCAGCCAGGACAGGGCGACCTACAATGAGCAGTTCTTC	CASSQDRATYNEQFF
-	-	TRBJ2-4	TRBV11-2	TGTGCCAGCAGCTTAGATCTGATTGGCCAAAACATTCAGTACTTC	CASSLDLIGQNIQYF
TRBD1	-	TRBJ1-2	TRBV4-2	TGTGCCAGCAGCCAGGGGGACAGGGGAGCAAGTGGCTACACCTTC	CASSQGDRGASGYTF
TRBD1	-	TRBJ1-2	TRBV29-1	TGCAGCGTTGGCGCAGGGGGAGGCTATGGCTACACCTTC	CSVGAGGGYGYTF
TRBD2	-	TRBJ2-7	TRBV6-6	TGTGCCAGCAGTTACACTAGCGGGGGGGCCTACGAGCAGTACTTC	CASSYTSGGAYEQYF
-	-	TRBJ1-1	TRBV5-1	TGCGCCAGCAGCTTGGAAGTAGCGATCAACACTGAAGCTTTCTTT	CASSLEVAINTEAFF
TRBD1	-	TRBJ2-1	TRBV25-1	TGTGCCAGCAGTGGGACAGGGGGCAATGAGCAGTTCTTC	CASSGTGGNEQFF
TRBD1	-	TRBJ1-5	TRBV19	TGTGCCAGTAACAGGGGGCGATTCAATCAGCCCCAGCATTTT	CASNRGRFNQPQHF
-	-	TRBJ1-5	TRBV4-2	TGTGCCAGCAGCCAAGATGCGAACAGTTATCAGCCCCAGCATTTT	CASSQDANSYQPQHF
-	-	TRBJ2-7	TRBV11-3	TGTGCCAGCAGCTTGTCCAGGCCCTACGAGCAGTACTTC	CASSLSRPYEQYF
-	-	TRBJ2-3	TRBV7-2	TGTGCCAGCAGCTCCCGAGCGGGCCCGGATACGCAGTATTTT	CASSSRAGPDTQYF
-	-	TRBJ2-4	TRBV2	TGTGCCAGCAGGAAATTCCGGGCCAAAAACATTCAGTACTTC	CASRKFRAKNIQYF
-	-	TRBJ2-2	TRBV19	TGTGCCAGTTCGCGCGGCGGGGAGAACACCGGGGAGCTGTTTTTT	CASSRGGENTGELFF
TRBD1	-	TRBJ1-2	TRBV28	TGTGCCAGCGTTAACACCGGGACAGCCAGAATCTATGGCTACACCTTC	CASVNTGTARIYGYTF
TRBD1	-	TRBJ2-2	TRBV10-1	TGCGCCAGCAGTGAAGGGGGACAGGGAACCGGGGAGCTGTTTTTT	CASSEGGQGTGELFF